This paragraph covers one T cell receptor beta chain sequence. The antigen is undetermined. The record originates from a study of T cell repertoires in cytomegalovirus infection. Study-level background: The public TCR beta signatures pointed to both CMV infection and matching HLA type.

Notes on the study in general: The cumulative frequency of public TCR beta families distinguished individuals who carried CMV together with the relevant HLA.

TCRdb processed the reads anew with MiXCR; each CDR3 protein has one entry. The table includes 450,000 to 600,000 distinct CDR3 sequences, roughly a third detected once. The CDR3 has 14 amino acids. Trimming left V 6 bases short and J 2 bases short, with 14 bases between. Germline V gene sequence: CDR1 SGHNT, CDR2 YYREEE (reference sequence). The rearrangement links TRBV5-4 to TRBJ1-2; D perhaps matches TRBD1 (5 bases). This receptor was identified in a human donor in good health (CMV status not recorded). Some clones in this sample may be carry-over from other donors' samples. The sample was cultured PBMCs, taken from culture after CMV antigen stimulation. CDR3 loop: CASIGTGRNYGYTF. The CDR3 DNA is TGTGCCAGCATAGGGACCGGACGGAACTATGGCTACACCTTC. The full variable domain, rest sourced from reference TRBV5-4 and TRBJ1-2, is ETGVTQSPTHLIKTRGQQVTLRCSSQSGHNTVSWYQQALGQGPQFIFQYYREEENGRGNFPPRFSGLQFPNYSSELNVNALELDDSALYLCASIGTGRNYGYTFGSGTRLTVV.